Listed here is a single TCR beta chain. Germline-derived CDR1 and CDR2 are LGHNT and FRNRAP. This CDR3 is 15 amino acids long. V was pared by 3 bases and J by 5 bases, with 8 bases of the junction left unmatched. Produced via immunoSEQ multiplex PCR; TCRdb's table is partial and in-frame only. Counted here are about 98,000 clones, 90% to 95% occurring once; the ten biggest clones make up roughly 2.5%. The sample is drawn from a study of control samples from healthy donors and cancer patients. This clonotype originated in a young woman in good health. V is TRBV12-5 and J is TRBJ2-5; TRBD2 matches 8 bases. Sequencing was performed on blood. The CDR3 coding sequence is TGTGCTAGTGGTTTCGTAGCGGGGAGATGGGAGACCCAGTACTTC. Its translation is CASGFVAGRWETQYF.